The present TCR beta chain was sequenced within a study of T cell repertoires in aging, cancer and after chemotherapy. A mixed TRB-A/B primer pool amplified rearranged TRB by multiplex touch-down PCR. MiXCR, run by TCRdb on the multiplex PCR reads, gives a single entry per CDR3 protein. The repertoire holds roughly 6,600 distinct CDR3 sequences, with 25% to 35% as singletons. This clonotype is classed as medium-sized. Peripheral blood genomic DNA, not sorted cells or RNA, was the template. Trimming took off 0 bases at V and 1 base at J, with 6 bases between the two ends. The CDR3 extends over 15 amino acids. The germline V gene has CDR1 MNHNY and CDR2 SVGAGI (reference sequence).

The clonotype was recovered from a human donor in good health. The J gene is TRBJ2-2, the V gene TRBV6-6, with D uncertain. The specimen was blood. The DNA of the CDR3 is TGTGCCAGCAGTTACTCGGGTCAGAACACCGGGGAGCTGTTTTTT. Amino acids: CASSYSGQNTGELFF.